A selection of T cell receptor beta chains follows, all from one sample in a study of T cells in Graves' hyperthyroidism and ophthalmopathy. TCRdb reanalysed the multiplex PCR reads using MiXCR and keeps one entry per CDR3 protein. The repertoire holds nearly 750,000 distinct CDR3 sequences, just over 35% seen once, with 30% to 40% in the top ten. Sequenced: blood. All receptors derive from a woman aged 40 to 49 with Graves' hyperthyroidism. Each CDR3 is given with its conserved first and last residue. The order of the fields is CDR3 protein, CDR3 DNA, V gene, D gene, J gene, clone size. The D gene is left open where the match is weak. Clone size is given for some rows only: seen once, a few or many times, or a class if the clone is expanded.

CDR3 protein: CASSRNRVPPLFEQYF
CDR3 DNA: TGTGCCAGCAGCCGAAACCGGGTCCCCCCCCTCTTCGAGCAGTACTTC
V gene: TRBV7-8
D gene: .
J gene: TRBJ2-7
clone size: .

CDR3 protein: CASSQDRQGKSYEQYF
CDR3 DNA: TGCGCCAGCAGCCAAGATCGTCAGGGGAAATCCTACGAGCAGTACTTC
V gene: TRBV4-1
D gene: .
J gene: TRBJ2-7
clone size: .

CDR3 protein: CSPVRDSVMNTEAFF
CDR3 DNA: TGCAGCCCCGTCCGGGACAGCGTCATGAACACTGAAGCTTTCTTT
V gene: TRBV20-1
D gene: TRBD1
J gene: TRBJ1-1
clone size: many

CDR3 protein: CASSLSVGRDTYNEQFF
CDR3 DNA: TGTGCCAGCAGCTTAAGTGTCGGGAGAGACACCTACAATGAGCAGTTCTTC
V gene: TRBV7-3
D gene: .
J gene: TRBJ2-1
clone size: .

CDR3 protein: CASSGGTSLWETQYF
CDR3 DNA: TGTGCCAGCAGCGGGGGGACTAGCCTATGGGAGACCCAGTACTTC
V gene: TRBV5-4
D gene: TRBD2
J gene: TRBJ2-5
clone size: many

CDR3 protein: CASGLGRVNEKLFF
CDR3 DNA: TGTGCCAGCGGGCTGGGCCGGGTCAATGAAAAACTGTTTTTT
V gene: TRBV7-8
D gene: .
J gene: TRBJ1-4
clone size: .

CDR3 protein: CASSERTGNTEAF
CDR3 DNA: TGTGCCAGCAGTGAGAGGACAGGGAACACTGAAGCTTTC
V gene: TRBV6-1
D gene: TRBD1
J gene: TRBJ2-6
clone size: .

CDR3 protein: CASSLRRDMVTEAFF
CDR3 DNA: TGTGCCAGCAGCTTGAGGAGGGATATGGTCACTGAAGCTTTCTTT
V gene: TRBV11-3
D gene: .
J gene: TRBJ1-1
clone size: many

CDR3 protein: CSASPASGGFIGETQYF
CDR3 DNA: TGCAGTGCTAGTCCGGCTAGCGGGGGTTTTATAGGAGAGACCCAGTACTTC
V gene: TRBV20-1
D gene: TRBD2
J gene: TRBJ2-5
clone size: .

CDR3 protein: CASSLDRALSGYTF
CDR3 DNA: TGTGCCAGCAGCTTAGACAGGGCTCTCAGCGGCTACACCTTC
V gene: TRBV7-3
D gene: TRBD1
J gene: TRBJ1-2
clone size: .

CDR3 protein: CASSLTGGEYGYTF
CDR3 DNA: TGTGCCAGCAGCCTAACGGGGGGCGAGTATGGCTACACCTTC
V gene: TRBV7-9
D gene: .
J gene: TRBJ1-2
clone size: .

CDR3 protein: CASSLRRAGEKLFF
CDR3 DNA: TGTGCCAGCAGCCTCCGGAGGGCGGGGGAAAAACTGTTTTTT
V gene: TRBV10-3
D gene: .
J gene: TRBJ1-4
clone size: once

CDR3 protein: CASSISPGHAYEQYF
CDR3 DNA: TGTGCCAGTAGTATCTCTCCAGGACACGCCTACGAGCAGTACTTC
V gene: TRBV19
D gene: .
J gene: TRBJ2-7
clone size: .

CDR3 protein: CASSPKGALEQYF
CDR3 DNA: TGTGCCAGCAGCCCGAAGGGAGCACTGGAGCAGTACTTC
V gene: TRBV7-9
D gene: .
J gene: TRBJ2-7
clone size: many

CDR3 protein: CATRSRGGTEAFF
CDR3 DNA: TGTGCCACCAGGAGCAGGGGCGGCACTGAAGCTTTCTTT
V gene: TRBV24-1
D gene: .
J gene: TRBJ1-1
clone size: few

CDR3 protein: CSAIRLEQYF
CDR3 DNA: TGCAGTGCTATCCGTTTAGAGCAGTACTTC
V gene: TRBV20-1
D gene: .
J gene: TRBJ2-7
clone size: once

CDR3 protein: CASLVDYGYTF
CDR3 DNA: TGTGCCAGCCTTGTGGACTATGGCTACACCTTC
V gene: TRBV2
D gene: .
J gene: TRBJ1-2
clone size: many

CDR3 protein: CASSLARGQGNYGYTF
CDR3 DNA: TGTGCCAGCAGCTTGGCCAGGGGACAGGGGAACTATGGCTACACCTTC
V gene: TRBV5-6
D gene: TRBD1
J gene: TRBJ1-2
clone size: .

CDR3 protein: CASRQGPYTEAFF
CDR3 DNA: TGTGCCAGCAGACAGGGGCCATACACTGAAGCTTTCTTT
V gene: TRBV25-1
D gene: TRBD1
J gene: TRBJ1-1
clone size: .

CDR3 protein: CASSFVGQGFYEQYF
CDR3 DNA: TGTGCCAGCAGCTTCGTGGGACAGGGTTTCTACGAGCAGTACTTC
V gene: TRBV7-2
D gene: TRBD1
J gene: TRBJ2-7
clone size: many

CDR3 protein: CASSTAGGGSEQYF
CDR3 DNA: TGTGCCAGCAGTACAGCGGGGGGGGGTTCTGAGCAGTACTTC
V gene: TRBV7-2
D gene: TRBD2
J gene: TRBJ2-7
clone size: .

CDR3 protein: CASSLRPGPIQETQYF
CDR3 DNA: TGTGCCAGCAGTCTTCGCCCGGGACCCATCCAAGAGACCCAGTACTTC
V gene: TRBV2
D gene: .
J gene: TRBJ2-5
clone size: .

CDR3 protein: CASSARAPFDQETQYF
CDR3 DNA: TGTGCCAGCAGCGCCCGGGCCCCGTTTGACCAAGAGACCCAGTACTTC
V gene: TRBV7-6
D gene: .
J gene: TRBJ2-5
clone size: .

CDR3 protein: CSVKGAAAYEQYF
CDR3 DNA: TGCAGTGTTAAGGGAGCAGCTGCCTACGAGCAGTACTTC
V gene: TRBV20-1
D gene: .
J gene: TRBJ2-7
clone size: many

CDR3 protein: CASSSGDPYEQYF
CDR3 DNA: TGTGCCAGCAGTTCAGGGGATCCCTACGAGCAGTACTTC
V gene: TRBV2
D gene: .
J gene: TRBJ2-7
clone size: .

CDR3 protein: CASSQGQIYGYTF
CDR3 DNA: TGTGCCAGCAGCCAAGGGCAGATCTATGGCTACACCTTC
V gene: TRBV6-5
D gene: .
J gene: TRBJ1-2
clone size: .

CDR3 protein: CASSLEGRRQFF
CDR3 DNA: TGTGCCAGCAGCTTAGAGGGTAGGAGACAGTTCTTC
V gene: TRBV7-2
D gene: .
J gene: TRBJ2-1
clone size: few

CDR3 protein: CASSQDNTGYGYTF
CDR3 DNA: TGCGCCAGCAGCCAAGATAACACGGGCTATGGCTACACCTTC
V gene: TRBV4-1
D gene: .
J gene: TRBJ1-2
clone size: .

CDR3 protein: CASSQDQGETQYF
CDR3 DNA: TGCGCCAGCAGCCAAGATCAGGGAGAGACCCAGTACTTC
V gene: TRBV4-3
D gene: .
J gene: TRBJ2-5
clone size: few

CDR3 protein: CASSPTGLSPLHF
CDR3 DNA: TGTGCCAGCAGCCCGACAGGGCTATCACCCCTCCACTTT
V gene: TRBV2
D gene: TRBD1
J gene: TRBJ1-6
clone size: few

CDR3 protein: CASSLGGQTMLRGYTF
CDR3 DNA: TGTGCCAGCAGCTTAGGGGGACAGACTATGCTCAGGGGCTACACCTTC
V gene: TRBV7-2
D gene: TRBD1
J gene: TRBJ1-2
clone size: .

CDR3 protein: CASSYSGRQYF
CDR3 DNA: TGTGCCAGCAGTTACTCGGGACGGCAGTACTTC
V gene: TRBV6-5
D gene: .
J gene: TRBJ2-7
clone size: .

CDR3 protein: CASSDPVTGTGEQFF
CDR3 DNA: TGTGCCAGCAGTGACCCAGTGACAGGGACGGGTGAGCAGTTCTTC
V gene: TRBV6-4
D gene: TRBD1
J gene: TRBJ2-1
clone size: few

CDR3 protein: CASSRRGTEAFF
CDR3 DNA: TGTGCCAGCAGTCGCAGGGGGACTGAAGCTTTCTTT
V gene: TRBV5-1
D gene: TRBD1
J gene: TRBJ1-1
clone size: many

CDR3 protein: CASSYVTASLNYGYTF
CDR3 DNA: TGTGCCAGCAGTTACGTCACAGCCTCTCTTAACTATGGCTACACCTTC
V gene: TRBV10-3
D gene: .
J gene: TRBJ1-2
clone size: .

CDR3 protein: CSARRGQSYEQYF
CDR3 DNA: TGCAGTGCGCGGCGGGGGCAGAGCTACGAGCAGTACTTC
V gene: TRBV20-1
D gene: .
J gene: TRBJ2-7
clone size: many

CDR3 protein: CSARPGGEGNTIYF
CDR3 DNA: TGCAGTGCTAGGCCCGGGGGCGAGGGAAACACCATATATTTT
V gene: TRBV20-1
D gene: .
J gene: TRBJ1-3
clone size: many

CDR3 protein: CSASSGTKQETQYF
CDR3 DNA: TGCAGTGCCAGCTCCGGGACCAAACAAGAGACCCAGTACTTC
V gene: TRBV20-1
D gene: .
J gene: TRBJ2-5
clone size: many

CDR3 protein: CAGSDRTGGRTRYNEQFF
CDR3 DNA: TGTGCCGGCAGTGATCGGACAGGGGGCAGGACTAGGTACAATGAGCAGTTCTTC
V gene: TRBV2
D gene: TRBD1
J gene: TRBJ2-1
clone size: .

CDR3 protein: CSVEELAKNIQYF
CDR3 DNA: TGCAGCGTTGAAGAACTAGCCAAAAACATTCAGTACTTC
V gene: TRBV29-1
D gene: .
J gene: TRBJ2-4
clone size: .